The 16 T cell receptor beta chains listed next were all sequenced from one sample in a study of T cells after yellow fever vaccination. MiXCR, run by TCRdb on the 5' RACE reads, gives a single entry per CDR3 protein. Among about 73,000 distinct CDR3 sequences listed, around 7.3% were seen once. The material was CD8+ T cells sorted from PBMCs, obtained on the day of the yellow fever booster vaccination. Every receptor here comes from a man aged 30 to 39 who received the YFV17D yellow fever vaccine.

This clonotype was seen more than once but under ten times. The CDR3 region has the DNA TGTGCCACATCCCCCGTGAGCACAGATACGCAGTATTTT. This encodes CATSPVSTDTQYF. The chain uses TRBV12-3 or TRBV12-4 and TRBJ2-3, with D unclear. There are 13 residues in the CDR3. The V end was cut by 10 bases, the J end by 0 bases, with 11 bases between.

This clonotype was detected ten times or more. The chain couples TRBV7-9 to TRBJ2-7; unclear D gene. The V gene lost 5 bases and the J gene lost 2 bases, with 13 bases spanning the gap. This CDR3 comprises 14 residues. Germline V gene lookup returns CDR1 SEHNR and CDR2 FQNEAQ (reference sequence). CDR3 in amino acids: CASSHPQFPYEQYF. The CDR3 nucleotides read TGTGCCAGCAGCCACCCTCAGTTTCCCTACGAGCAGTACTTC.

This clonotype was seen at least ten times. This chain uses TRBV5-8 with TRBJ2-6, with TRBD1 identical over 7 bases. Germline V CDR1 and CDR2: SGHTS, YDEGEE. CDR3 length: 15 amino acids. The ends lost 4 bases at V and 3 bases at J; junction bases unmatched: 4. The CDR3 is CASSLDRVGANVLTF. In nucleotides, the CDR3 is TGTGCCAGCAGCCTAGACAGGGTTGGGGCCAACGTCCTGACTTTC.

This clonotype was detected only a few times. The rearrangement joins TRBV3-1 to TRBJ1-3, with D hard to call. The CDR3 has 15 residues. The V gene lost 0 bases and the J gene lost 0 bases, with 6 bases spanning the gap. Germline V gene sequence: CDR1 LGHDT, CDR2 YNNKEL (reference sequence). CDR3 protein: CASSQDQTSGNTIYF. The CDR3 DNA is TGTGCCAGCAGCCAAGACCAGACCTCTGGAAACACCATATATTTT.

There are a few counts of this clonotype. This chain links TRBV7-2 with TRBJ2-3, with D tentatively TRBD1 or TRBD2 (5 bases each). Germline CDR1 is SGHTA and CDR2 is FQGNSA. This CDR3 is built from 16 residues. The V end lost 5 bases, the J end lost 1 base, and 16 bases lay between the germline ends. CDR3 coding DNA: TGTGCCAGCAGCCCCCCACGCCGGGACGGCACAGATACGCAGTATTTT. This codes for CASSPPRRDGTDTQYF.

This clonotype was seen repeatedly, ten times or more. This chain uses TRBV7-8 with TRBJ2-5; perhaps TRBD2 as D (6 bases). Germline CDR1 and CDR2: SGHVS and FQNEAQ. This CDR3 is 12 amino acids long. V was clipped by 4 bases and J by 5 bases, with 8 bases between them. In DNA form, the CDR3 reads TGTGCCAGCAGCTGGGGGGTTGAGACCCAGTACTTC. This encodes CASSWGVETQYF.

This clonotype appeared a single time. A much larger clone lies a single base off, so this may be a read error. V gene TRBV9 combines with J gene TRBJ2-3; possibly TRBD2 for D (6 bases). CDR1 SGDLS and CDR2 YYNGEE come from the germline V gene. The V gene lost 4 bases and the J gene lost 1 base, with 13 bases spanning the gap. The CDR3 contains 15 residues. The CDR3 region has the DNA TGTGCCAGCAGCTTGTGGGGAGGAGGCACAGATACGCAGTATTTT. Amino acids: CASSLWGGGTDTQYF.

The chain joins TRBV11-2 to TRBJ2-7, with D perhaps matching TRBD1 or TRBD2 (5 bases each). This CDR3 spans 11 amino acids. With 10 bases removed from V and 3 bases from J, the gap between germline ends came to 10 bases. Germline CDR1 is SGHAT and CDR2 is FQNNGV. CDR3 sequence: CATFGGYEQYF. The CDR3 nucleotides are TGTGCCACTTTTGGGGGCTACGAGCAGTACTTC. Complete variable domain (other parts from reference TRBV11-2 and TRBJ2-7): EAGVAQSPRYKIIEKRQSVAFWCNPISGHATLYWYQQILGQGPKLLIQFQNNGVVDDSQLPKDRFSAERLKGVDSTLKIQPAKLEDSAVYLCATFGGYEQYFGPGTRLTVT.

This clonotype was observed many times. The chain is built from TRBV4-2 and TRBJ2-1; 9 bases are a match to TRBD2. This CDR3 is 15 amino acids long. Germline-derived CDR1 and CDR2 are LGHNA and YNFKEQ. Trimming cost V 0 bases and J 6 bases; bases outside gene matches: 3. The CDR3 protein is CASSQEWTSANEQFF. The CDR3 nucleotides are TGTGCCAGCAGCCAAGAATGGACTAGCGCCAATGAGCAGTTCTTC.

V usage is TRBV6-1 and J usage is TRBJ2-1, with 8 bases lining up with TRBD2. After removal of 6 bases from V and 3 bases from J, the junction contained 4 bases not matched to a gene. Germline CDR1 is MNHNS and CDR2 is SASEGT. The CDR3 spans 14 residues. CDR3 nucleotide sequence: TGTGCCAGCAGCCAGCGGGAGCGCTACAATGAGCAGTTCTTC. It specifies CASSQRERYNEQFF.

This clonotype has a handful of counts. J is TRBJ2-2 and V is TRBV15; D is ambiguous. CDR1 and CDR2 (germline): LNHNV, YYDKDF (reference sequence). The CDR3 runs 16 residues. V dropped 3 bases and J dropped 4 bases, with 15 bases sitting between them. The CDR3 spells CATSSQANSGTGELFF. The CDR3 DNA follows: TGTGCCACCAGCAGCCAAGCGAACAGTGGCACCGGGGAGCTGTTTTTT. Looking up the rest from reference TRBV15 and TRBJ2-2 gives the full variable domain: DAMVIQNPRYQVTQFGKPVTLSCSQTLNHNVMYWYQQKSSQAPKLLFHYYDKDFNNEADTPDNFQSRRPNTSFCFLDIRSPGLGDTAMYLCATSSQANSGTGELFFGEGSRLTVL.

This clonotype was detected many times. The chain carries TRBV7-8 and TRBJ2-6; the D is unclear. V was shortened by 0 bases and J by 0 bases, with 9 bases between the two germline ends. CDR1 and CDR2 from the germline V gene are SGHVS and FQNEAQ. The CDR3 totals 17 residues. CDR3 nucleotide sequence: TGTGCCAGCAGCTTAGCCCGAAGAAGCTCTGGGGCCAACGTCCTGACTTTC. Translated: CASSLARRSSGANVLTF.

The chain joins TRBV12-3 or TRBV12-4 to TRBJ2-1, with 10 bases aligning to TRBD2. The CDR3 spans 14 residues. Unmatched junction bases numbered 5, after V lost 4 bases and J lost 8 bases. For the CDR3, the DNA is TGTGCCAGCAGTTCGGGACTAGCGTTGGATGAGCAGTTCTTC. Protein product: CASSSGLALDEQFF.

The V call is TRBV20-1, the J call TRBJ2-7, with D possibly being TRBD1 or TRBD2 (6 bases each). Trimming took 5 bases from V and 4 from J, leaving 18 bases between them. Looked up from germline, CDR1 is DFQATT and CDR2 is SNEGSKA (reference sequence). The CDR3 covers 14 residues. The CDR3 DNA sequence: TGCAGTGCTTCACTAGGGGGGTACGGTTACGAGCAGTACTTC. Its translation: CSASLGGYGYEQYF.

This clonotype has more than one count but fewer than ten. The chain recombines TRBV7-2 with TRBJ2-7; D is ambiguous. The germline CDR1 and CDR2 sequences are SGHTA and FQGNSA. Trimming pared 5 bases from V and 5 bases from J, leaving 13 bases between. The CDR3 totals 13 residues. In nucleotides, the CDR3 is TGTGCCAGCAGCCCGCCCTCCCCCCACGAGCAGTACTTC. This codes for CASSPPSPHEQYF.

This clonotype showed up just a few times. This chain links TRBV7-9 with TRBJ1-2; a weak D match, TRBD1 (5 bases). CDR1 is SEHNR and CDR2 is FQNEAQ in the germline V gene (reference sequence). This CDR3 contains 13 residues. V lost 4 bases to trimming and J lost 4 bases, with 10 bases between them. Here the CDR3 reads CASSYDRLYGYTF. CDR3 coding DNA: TGTGCCAGCAGCTACGACAGACTCTATGGCTACACCTTC.